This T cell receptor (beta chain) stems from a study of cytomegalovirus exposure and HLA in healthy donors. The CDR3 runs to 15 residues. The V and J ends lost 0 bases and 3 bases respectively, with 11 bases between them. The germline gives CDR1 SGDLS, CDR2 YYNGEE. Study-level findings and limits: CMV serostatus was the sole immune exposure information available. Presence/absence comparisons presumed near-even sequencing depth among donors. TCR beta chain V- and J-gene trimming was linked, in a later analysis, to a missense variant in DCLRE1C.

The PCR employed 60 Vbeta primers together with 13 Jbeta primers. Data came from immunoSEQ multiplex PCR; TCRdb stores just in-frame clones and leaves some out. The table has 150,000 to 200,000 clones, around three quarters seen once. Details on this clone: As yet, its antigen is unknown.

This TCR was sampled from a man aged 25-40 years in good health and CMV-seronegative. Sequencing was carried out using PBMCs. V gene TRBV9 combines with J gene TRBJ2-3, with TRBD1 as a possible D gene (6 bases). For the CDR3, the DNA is TGTGCCAGCAGCGTAGCTACAGGGCGGACAGATACGCAGTATTTT. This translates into CASSVATGRTDTQYF.